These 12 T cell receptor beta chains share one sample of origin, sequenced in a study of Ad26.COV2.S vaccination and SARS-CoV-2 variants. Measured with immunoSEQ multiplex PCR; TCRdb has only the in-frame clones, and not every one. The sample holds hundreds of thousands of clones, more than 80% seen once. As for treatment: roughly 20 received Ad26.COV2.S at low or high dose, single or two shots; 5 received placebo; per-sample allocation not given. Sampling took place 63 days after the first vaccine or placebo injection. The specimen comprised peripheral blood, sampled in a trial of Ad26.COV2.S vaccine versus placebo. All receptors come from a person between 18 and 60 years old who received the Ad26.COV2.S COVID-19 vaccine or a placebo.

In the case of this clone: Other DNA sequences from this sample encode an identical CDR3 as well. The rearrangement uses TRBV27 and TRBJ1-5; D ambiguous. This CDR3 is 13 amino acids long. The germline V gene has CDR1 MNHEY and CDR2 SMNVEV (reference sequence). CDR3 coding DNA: TGTGCTTCTGGTGGGTATGGCAATCAGCCCCAGCATTTT. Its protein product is CASGGYGNQPQHF.

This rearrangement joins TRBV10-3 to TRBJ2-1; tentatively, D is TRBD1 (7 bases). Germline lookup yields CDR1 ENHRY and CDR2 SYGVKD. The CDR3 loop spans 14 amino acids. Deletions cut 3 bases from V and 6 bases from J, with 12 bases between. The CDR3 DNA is TGTGCCATCAGTGAACCAGGGGGGCCCAATGAGCAGTTCTTC. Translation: CAISEPGGPNEQFF.

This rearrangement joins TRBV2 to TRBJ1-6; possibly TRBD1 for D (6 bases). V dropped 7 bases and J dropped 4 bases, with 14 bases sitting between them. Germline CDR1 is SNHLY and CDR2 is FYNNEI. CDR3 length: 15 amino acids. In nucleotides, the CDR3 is TGTGCCAGCACTCTGACAGGCGAATATAATTCACCCCTCCACTTT. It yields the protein CASTLTGEYNSPLHF. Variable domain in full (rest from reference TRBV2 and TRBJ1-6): EPEVTQTPSHQVTQMGQEVILRCVPISNHLYFYWYRQILGQKVEFLVSFYNNEISEKSEIFDDQFSVERPDGSNFTLKIRSTKLEDSAMYFCASTLTGEYNSPLHFGNGTRLTVT.

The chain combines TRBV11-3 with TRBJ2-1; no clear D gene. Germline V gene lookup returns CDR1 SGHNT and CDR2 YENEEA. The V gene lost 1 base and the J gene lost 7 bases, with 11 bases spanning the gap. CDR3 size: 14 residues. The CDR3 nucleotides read TGTGCCAGCAGCTTAGCGGGTCAGAGAAATGAGCAGTTCTTC. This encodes CASSLAGQRNEQFF.

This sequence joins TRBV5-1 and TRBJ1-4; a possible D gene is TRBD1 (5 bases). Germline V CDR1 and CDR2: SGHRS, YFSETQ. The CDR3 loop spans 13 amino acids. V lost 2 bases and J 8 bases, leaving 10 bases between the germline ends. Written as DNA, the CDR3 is TGCGCCAGCAGCTTTGGGGGGAAAGAAAAACTGTTTTTT. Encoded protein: CASSFGGKEKLFF.

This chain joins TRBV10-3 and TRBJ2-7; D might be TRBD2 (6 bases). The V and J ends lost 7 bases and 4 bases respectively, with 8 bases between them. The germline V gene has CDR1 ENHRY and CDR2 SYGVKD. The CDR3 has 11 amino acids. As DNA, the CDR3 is TGTGCCATCACCCGGGGGTACGAGCAGTACTTC. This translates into CAITRGYEQYF.

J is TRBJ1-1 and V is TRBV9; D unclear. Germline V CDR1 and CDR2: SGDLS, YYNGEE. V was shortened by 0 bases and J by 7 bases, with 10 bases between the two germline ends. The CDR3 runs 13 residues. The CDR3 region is CASSVVPGGEAFF. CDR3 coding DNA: TGTGCCAGCAGCGTAGTCCCGGGAGGTGAAGCTTTCTTT.

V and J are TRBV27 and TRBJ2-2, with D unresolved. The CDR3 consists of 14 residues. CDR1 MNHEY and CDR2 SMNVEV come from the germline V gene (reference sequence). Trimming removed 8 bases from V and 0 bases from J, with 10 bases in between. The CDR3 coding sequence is TGTGCCAGCTCCAGACTGGCGAACACCGGGGAGCTGTTTTTT. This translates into CASSRLANTGELFF.

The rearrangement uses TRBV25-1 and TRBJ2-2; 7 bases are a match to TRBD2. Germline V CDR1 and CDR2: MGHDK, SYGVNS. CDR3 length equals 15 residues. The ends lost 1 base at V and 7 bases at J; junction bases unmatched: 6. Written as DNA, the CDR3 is TGTGCCAGCAGTGAATTGCGGGAGTGGGGCGGGGAGCTGTTTTTT. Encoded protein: CASSELREWGGELFF. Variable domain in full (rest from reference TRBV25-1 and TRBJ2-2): EADIYQTPRYLVIGTGKKITLECSQTMGHDKMYWYQQDPGMELHLIHYSYGVNSTEKGDLSSESTVSRIRTEHFPLTLESARPSHTSQYLCASSELREWGGELFFGEGSRLTVL.

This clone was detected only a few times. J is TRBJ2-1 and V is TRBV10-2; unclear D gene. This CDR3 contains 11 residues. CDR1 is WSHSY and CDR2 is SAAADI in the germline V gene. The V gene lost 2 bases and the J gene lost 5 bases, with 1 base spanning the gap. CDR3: CASSEDNEQFF. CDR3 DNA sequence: TGCGCCAGCAGTGAGGACAATGAGCAGTTCTTC.

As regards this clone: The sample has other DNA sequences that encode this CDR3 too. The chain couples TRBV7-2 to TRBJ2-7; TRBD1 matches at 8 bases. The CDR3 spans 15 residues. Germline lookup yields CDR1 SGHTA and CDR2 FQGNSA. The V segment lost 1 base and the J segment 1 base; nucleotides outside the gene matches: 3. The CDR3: CASSLEGQGSYEQYF. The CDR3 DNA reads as TGTGCCAGCAGCTTAGAAGGACAGGGATCCTACGAGCAGTACTTC.

CDR3 residues: CASSQGQVKPLHF. CDR3 sequence (DNA): TGTGCCAGCAGTCAGGGACAGGTTAAACCCCTCCACTTT. The chain joins TRBV5-5 to TRBJ1-6; 8 nucleotides match TRBD1. The germline V gene has CDR1 SGHKS and CDR2 YYEKEE (reference sequence). The CDR3 has 13 residues. Unmatched junction bases numbered 7, after V lost 5 bases and J lost 12 bases.